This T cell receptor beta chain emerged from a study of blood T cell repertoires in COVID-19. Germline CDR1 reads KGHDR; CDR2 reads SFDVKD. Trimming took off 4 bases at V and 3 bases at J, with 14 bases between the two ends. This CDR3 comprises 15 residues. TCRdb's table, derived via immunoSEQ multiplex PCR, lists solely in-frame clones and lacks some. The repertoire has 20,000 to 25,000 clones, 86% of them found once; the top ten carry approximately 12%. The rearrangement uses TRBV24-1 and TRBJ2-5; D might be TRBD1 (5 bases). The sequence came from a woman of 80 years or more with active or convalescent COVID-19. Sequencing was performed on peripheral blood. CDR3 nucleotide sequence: TGTGCCACCAGTGACTCAGGGTTGGCCAAAGAGACCCAGTACTTC. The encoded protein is CATSDSGLAKETQYF.